This T cell receptor (beta chain) was profiled in a study of blood T cell repertoires in COVID-19. Study background: The origin of the acute and convalescent COVID-19 samples was the United States, Italy and Spain.

Per the original data handling: Reference gene primers were amplified, and this amplification served to estimate nucleated cell counts. Profiling relied on immunoSEQ multiplex PCR, and the TCRdb table lists in-frame clones only, not all of them. Clone size and the V and J calls come from that table; the DNA yielded D and trimming. The sample consists of some 190,000 clones, roughly 84% of them appearing once. Participants came from some 23 US areas, aged about 18 to 95 years. In assigning cohorts, the study relied on participant-reported clinical history. CDR3 size: 15 residues. V lost 1 base to trimming and J lost 5 bases, with 13 bases between them. Germline CDR1 SGHTA, CDR2 FQGTGA.

The chain combines TRBV7-3 with TRBJ2-3; no clear D. The material sequenced was PBMCs or T cells enriched from blood (not recorded which). The clonotype comes from a woman in her 30s who had been exposed to COVID-19. In nucleotides, the CDR3 is TGTGCCAGCAGCTTAAGACGGCGCGGCAAAGATACGCAGTATTTT. It translates to CASSLRRRGKDTQYF. Combining the CDR3 with reference TRBV7-3 and TRBJ2-3 gives the whole variable domain GAGVSQTPSNKVTEKGKYVELRCDPISGHTALYWYRQSLGQGPEFLIYFQGTGAADDSGLPNDRFFAVRPEGSVSTLKIQRTERGDSAVYLCASSLRRRGKDTQYFGPGTRLTVL.